A selection of T cell receptor beta chains follows, all from one sample in a study of blood T cell repertoires in COVID-19. Libraries were prepared by immunoSEQ multiplex PCR; TCRdb keeps only in-frame clonotypes and omits some of them. The sample includes around 63,000 clones, 80% seen only once; the top ten take under 7.5%. Sequencing input: peripheral blood. Receptor source: a man between 60 and 70 years old with acute or convalescent COVID-19. Each CDR3 is given with its conserved first and last residue. A D gene is named only where the DNA matches it firmly. Size is omitted from some rows. Given values are once, few, many or a class for expanded clones.

d_gene	v_gene	abundance	j_gene	CDR3aa	CDR3nt
.	TRBV7-9	.	TRBJ2-1	CASSPPSGGQFF	TGTGCCAGCAGCCCTCCGTCCGGGGGGCAGTTCTTC
.	TRBV6-6	.	TRBJ1-6	CASSTQGGTRMALHF	TGTGCCAGCAGTACCCAGGGAGGGACTCGGATGGCCCTCCACTTT
.	TRBV2	.	TRBJ2-7	CASSAVLYEQYF	TGTGCCAGCAGTGCCGTCCTCTACGAGCAGTACTTC
TRBD1	TRBV6-5	.	TRBJ1-6	CASTPSTGGNSPLHF	TGTGCCAGCACGCCCTCAACAGGGGGCAATTCACCCCTCCACTTT
.	TRBV30	.	TRBJ2-3	CAWSTWGGSADTQYF	TGTGCCTGGAGTACTTGGGGGGGCAGCGCAGATACGCAGTATTTT
TRBD1	TRBV19	.	TRBJ1-5	CASSRDRGLGGNQPQHF	TGTGCCAGTAGCCGGGACAGGGGGCTTGGTGGCAATCAGCCCCAGCATTTT
TRBD1	TRBV29-1	once	TRBJ2-5	CSVAQGQETQYF	TGCAGCGTGGCACAGGGGCAAGAGACCCAGTACTTC
.	TRBV19	.	TRBJ1-5	CASSIKSRGFNQPQHF	TGTGCCAGTAGTATCAAAAGCCGGGGTTTCAATCAGCCCCAGCATTTT
.	TRBV5-1	.	TRBJ1-2	CASSSGYGYTF	TGCGCCAGCAGCTCGGGTTATGGCTACACCTTC
.	TRBV9	.	TRBJ1-4	CASSVQGTNEKLFF	TGTGCCAGCAGCGTTCAGGGGACTAATGAAAAACTGTTTTTT
TRBD2	TRBV19	.	TRBJ2-3	CASSISGSGGANTQYF	TGTGCCAGTAGTATTTCGGGTAGCGGGGGGGCGAATACGCAGTATTTT
.	TRBV19	.	TRBJ1-4	CASSSEQATNEKLFF	TGTGCCAGTAGCTCTGAACAAGCAACTAATGAAAAACTGTTTTTT
TRBD1	TRBV15	.	TRBJ1-6	CATSREGQVGSPLHF	TGTGCCACCAGCAGAGAAGGACAGGTTGGTTCACCCCTCCACTTT
TRBD1	TRBV5-1	.	TRBJ2-7	CASSLDRGYEQYF	TGCGCCAGCAGCTTGGACAGGGGCTACGAGCAGTACTTC
TRBD2	TRBV4-1	once	TRBJ2-1	CASSPRTWGGGTNEQFF	TGCGCCAGCAGCCCCCGGACTTGGGGCGGGGGTACGAATGAGCAGTTCTTC
.	TRBV10-3	.	TRBJ2-5	CAISESTGRETQYF	TGTGCCATCAGTGAGTCAACAGGGCGAGAGACCCAGTACTTC
.	TRBV12-3/TRBV12-4	.	TRBJ2-4	CASSITVSIQYF	TGTGCCAGCAGTATAACAGTTTCCATTCAGTACTTC
TRBD2	TRBV3-1/TRBV3-2	few	TRBJ2-7	CASSQELAAFREQYF	TGTGCCAGCAGCCAAGAACTAGCGGCCTTTAGGGAGCAGTACTTC
.	TRBV3-1/TRBV3-2	.	TRBJ2-7	CASSQWGLSYEQYF	TGTGCCAGCAGCCAATGGGGACTTTCCTACGAGCAGTACTTC
.	TRBV4-1	.	TRBJ2-7	CASSLDTPYEQYF	TGCGCCAGCAGCCTTGACACTCCCTACGAGCAGTACTTC
.	TRBV7-3	.	TRBJ2-2	CASSRTRMGGGTGELFF	TGTGCCAGCAGCCGTACTCGGATGGGGGGTGGCACCGGGGAGCTGTTTTTT
.	TRBV5-1	.	TRBJ1-5	CASSREGSQPQHF	TGCGCCAGCAGCCGGGAGGGTAGTCAGCCCCAGCATTTT
TRBD2	TRBV10-2	.	TRBJ2-5	CAGRAGGPGETQYF	TGCGCCGGACGAGCGGGGGGGCCCGGAGAGACCCAGTACTTC
.	TRBV6-5	.	TRBJ2-3	CASRSGLNTDTQYF	TGTGCCAGCAGGTCGGGACTTAACACAGATACGCAGTATTTT